This paragraph covers one T cell receptor beta chain sequence. Antigen unknown. This sample stems from a study of response to subunit inactivated influenza vaccine. Study-level results: Few additional T cells are recruited per seasonal influenza vaccination, authors suggested.

Per germline, CDR1 SGHTS and CDR2 YDEGEE. There are 17 residues in the CDR3. Germline trimming cut 1 base from V and 4 bases from J; bases unmatched to any gene: 11. One entry per CDR3 protein, called by TCRdb with MiXCR from the RT-PCR reads. Of 800,000 to 1,000,000 distinct CDR3 sequences in the sample, 20% to 25% were seen once. Sequencing used PBMCs from blood, obtained 5 days after vaccination. The genes are TRBV5-8 and TRBJ2-1, with TRBD2 matching 7 bases. This TCR was recovered from a man aged 50-60 years who received an inactivated influenza vaccine. The CDR3: CASSLLPGGGGYNEQFF. The CDR3 nucleotides are TGTGCCAGCAGCTTGCTACCTGGCGGGGGAGGTTACAATGAGCAGTTCTTC.